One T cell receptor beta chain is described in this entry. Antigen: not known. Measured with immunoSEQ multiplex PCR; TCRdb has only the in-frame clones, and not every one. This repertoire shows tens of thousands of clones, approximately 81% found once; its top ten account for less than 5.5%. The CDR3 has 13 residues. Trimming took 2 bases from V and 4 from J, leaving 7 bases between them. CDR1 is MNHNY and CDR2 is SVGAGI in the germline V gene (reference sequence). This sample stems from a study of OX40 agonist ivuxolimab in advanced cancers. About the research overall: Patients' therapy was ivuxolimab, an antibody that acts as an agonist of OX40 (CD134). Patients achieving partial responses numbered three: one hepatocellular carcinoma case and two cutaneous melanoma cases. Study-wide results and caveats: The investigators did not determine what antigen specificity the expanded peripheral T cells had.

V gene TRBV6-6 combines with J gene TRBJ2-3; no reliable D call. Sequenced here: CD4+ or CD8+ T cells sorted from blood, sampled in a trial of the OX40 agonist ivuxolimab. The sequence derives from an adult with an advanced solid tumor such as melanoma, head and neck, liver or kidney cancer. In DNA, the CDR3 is TGTGCCAGCAGTTACCGGGTTTCAGATACGCAGTATTTT. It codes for CASSYRVSDTQYF.